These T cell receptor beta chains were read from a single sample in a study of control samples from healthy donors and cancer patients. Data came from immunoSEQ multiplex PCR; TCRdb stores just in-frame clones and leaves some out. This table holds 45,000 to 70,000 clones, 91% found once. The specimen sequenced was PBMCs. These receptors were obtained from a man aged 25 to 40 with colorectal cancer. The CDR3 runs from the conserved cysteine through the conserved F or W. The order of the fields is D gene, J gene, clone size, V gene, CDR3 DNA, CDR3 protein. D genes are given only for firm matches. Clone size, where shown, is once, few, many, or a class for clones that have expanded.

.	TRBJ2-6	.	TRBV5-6	TGTGCCAGCAGCGCGATCTCTGGGGCCAACGTCCTGACTTTC	CASSAISGANVLTF
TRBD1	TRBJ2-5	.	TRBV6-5	TGTGCCAGCATCGGACCGGGACAGGATAGGGAGACCCAGTACTTC	CASIGPGQDRETQYF
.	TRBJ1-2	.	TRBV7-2	TGTGCCAGCAGCTCAGACGGGATCTATGGCTACACCTTC	CASSSDGIYGYTF
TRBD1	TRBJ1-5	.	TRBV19	TGTGCCAGTAGTACCCAGGGGGCTGGAAATCAGCCCCAGCATTTT	CASSTQGAGNQPQHF
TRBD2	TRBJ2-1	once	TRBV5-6	TGTGCCAGCAGCTTGGGGCTAGCGGGGGGCAATGAGCAGTTCTTC	CASSLGLAGGNEQFF
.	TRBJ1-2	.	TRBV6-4	TGTGCCAGCAGTGACACTGACAAGGGATATGGCTACACCTTC	CASSDTDKGYGYTF
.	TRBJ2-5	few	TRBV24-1	TGTGCCACCAGTGATGCGACAGGATCGAGTCCCCAGTACTTC	CATSDATGSSPQYF
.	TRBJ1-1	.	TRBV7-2	TGTGCCAGCAGCTTAACGACATATAACACTGAAGCTTTCTTT	CASSLTTYNTEAFF
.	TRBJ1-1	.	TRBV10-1	TGCGCCAGCAGTGGATCGATCCATAGAGGAACTGAAGCTTTCTTT	CASSGSIHRGTEAFF
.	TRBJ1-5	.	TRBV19	TGTGCCAGTAGTTTCTCAGGGGCACAGCCCCAGCATTTT	CASSFSGAQPQHF
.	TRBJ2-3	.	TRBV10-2	TGCGCCAGCAGTGCTGTAGCGGAGACCACAGATACGCAGTATTTT	CASSAVAETTDTQYF
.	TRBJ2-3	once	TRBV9	TGTGCCAGCAGCGTAGAGGTTAGACCTGATACGCAGTATTTT	CASSVEVRPDTQYF
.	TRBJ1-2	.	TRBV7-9	TGTGCCCAGGGAGGGAGGGAGGATGGCTACACCTTC	CAQGGREDGYTF
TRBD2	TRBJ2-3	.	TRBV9	TGTGCCAGCAGCGCCCAGACTAGCGGGGATGGCACAGATACGCAGTATTTT	CASSAQTSGDGTDTQYF
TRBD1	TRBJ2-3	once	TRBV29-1	TGCAGCGTTTGTGGACAGGGGCCAGATACGCAGTATTTT	CSVCGQGPDTQYF
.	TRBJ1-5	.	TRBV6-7	TGTGCCAGCAGTTACATCCCGGGGCAGGGCTATCAGCCCCAGCATTTT	CASSYIPGQGYQPQHF
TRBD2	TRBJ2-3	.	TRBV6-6	TGTGCCAGCAGAGCGGGGGCGAGCACAGATACGCAGTATTTT	CASRAGASTDTQYF
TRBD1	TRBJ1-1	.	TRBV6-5	TGTGCCAGCAGTCCCCGACAGGGTTTGGGCACTGAAGCTTTCTTT	CASSPRQGLGTEAFF
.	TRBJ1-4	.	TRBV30	TGTGCCTGGAGTTACAGTGTTGCTAATGAAAAACTGTTTTTT	CAWSYSVANEKLFF
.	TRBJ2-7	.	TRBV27	TGTGCCAGCAGTCTCAGCTCCTACGAGCAGTACTTC	CASSLSSYEQYF
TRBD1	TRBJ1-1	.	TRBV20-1	TGCAGTGCTAGTACGGACAGGGTAACTGAAGCTTTCTTT	CSASTDRVTEAFF
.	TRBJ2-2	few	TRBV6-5	TGTGCCAGCAGTTACTCTACACACACCGGGGAGCTGTTTTTT	CASSYSTHTGELFF
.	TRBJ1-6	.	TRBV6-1	TGTGCCAGCAGTGAAGCGGCGGGGGTACCCCTCCACTTT	CASSEAAGVPLHF
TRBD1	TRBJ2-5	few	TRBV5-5	TGTGCCAGCAGCCCGGGACAGGGGCAAGAGACCCAGTACTTC	CASSPGQGQETQYF
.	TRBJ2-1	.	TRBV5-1	TGCGCCAGCAGCGCCACAGGAACCGCCCATGAGCAGTTCTTC	CASSATGTAHEQFF
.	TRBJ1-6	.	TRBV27	TGTGCCAGCAGACCTACCGACAGGCGTGATTCACCCCTCCACTTT	CASRPTDRRDSPLHF
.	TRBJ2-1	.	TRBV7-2	TGTGCCAGCAGCGTCCGGGACCTCTACAATGAGCAGTTCTTC	CASSVRDLYNEQFF
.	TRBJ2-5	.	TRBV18	TGTGCCAGCTCAGCTCAGCAAGAGACCCAGTACTTC	CASSAQQETQYF
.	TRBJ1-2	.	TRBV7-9	TGTGCCAGCAGCTCCCCGGACGGGGGATTCCCCTATGGCTACACCTTC	CASSSPDGGFPYGYTF
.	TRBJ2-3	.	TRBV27	TGTGCCAGCAGCCATTTCAGGGGTGGGACAGATACGCAGTATTTT	CASSHFRGGTDTQYF
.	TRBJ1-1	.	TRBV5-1	TGCGCCAGCAGCTCCTTGACATCCCAATTGGGAACTGAAGCTTTCTTT	CASSSLTSQLGTEAFF
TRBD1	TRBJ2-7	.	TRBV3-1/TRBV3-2	TGTGCCAGCAGCCAAAGCCTAGGGACAGAGGGAGAGCAGTACTTC	CASSQSLGTEGEQYF
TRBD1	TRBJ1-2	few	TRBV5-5	TGTGCCAGCAGACCCCATATGGGACAGGGAGAGGGCTACACCTTC	CASRPHMGQGEGYTF
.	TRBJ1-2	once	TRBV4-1	TGCGCCAGCAGCCAAGAATGGAGTAGGGGGGTTGGCTACACCTTC	CASSQEWSRGVGYTF
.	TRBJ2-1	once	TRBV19	TGTGCCAGTAGTATTAGAACAGAATACAATGAGCAGTTCTTC	CASSIRTEYNEQFF
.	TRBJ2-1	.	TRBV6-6	TGTGCCAGCGGGCTTGGCGGGGGCGCTTACAATGAGCAGTTCTTC	CASGLGGGAYNEQFF
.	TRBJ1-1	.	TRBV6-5	TGTGCCAGCAGTAACATAGGGCCGAACACTGAAGCTTTCTTT	CASSNIGPNTEAFF
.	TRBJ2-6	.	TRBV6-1	TGTGCCAGCAGTGAAGACCTCTCTGGGGCCAACGTCCTGACTTTC	CASSEDLSGANVLTF
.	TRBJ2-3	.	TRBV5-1	TGCGCCAGCAGCTGGGACTTTGCAGATACGCAGTATTTT	CASSWDFADTQYF
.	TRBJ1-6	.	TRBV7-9	TGTGCCAGCAGCTTAGATGCAGGAATAAATTCACCCCTCCACTTT	CASSLDAGINSPLHF
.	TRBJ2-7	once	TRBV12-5	TGTGCTAGTGGTTTGGTACGGAACTCCTACGAGCAGTACTTC	CASGLVRNSYEQYF
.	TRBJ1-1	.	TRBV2	TGTGCCAGCAGTGAAGCGCGGGGTTGGGGCACTGAAGCTTTCTTT	CASSEARGWGTEAFF